This TCR beta chain derives from a study of T cell changes during pregnancy in multiple sclerosis. Sequenced by immunoSEQ multiplex PCR; TCRdb stores in-frame clones only, minus some. Of fewer than 55,000 clones listed, approximately 87% are singletons. The V gene end was trimmed by 2 bases and the J gene end by 4 bases; junction bases not matched to a gene: 0. CDR1 and CDR2 (germline): MNHEY, SVGAGI. The CDR3 extends over 15 amino acids. The sequenced sample was peripheral blood, obtained in the second trimester of pregnancy. The chain combines TRBV6-5 with TRBJ2-3; 13 bases match TRBD2. The clonotype comes from a female donor in good health, enrolled as a control in a pregnancy study. The CDR3 nucleotides read TGTGCCAGCAGTTACACTAGCGGGGGGGCAGATACGCAGTATTTT. This gives the protein CASSYTSGGADTQYF.